The 16 T cell receptor beta chains below were found in one sample sequenced in a study of monozygotic twins with inflammatory bowel disease. One entry per CDR3 protein, without DNA, is what TCRdb gives after re-calling the 5' RACE reads. This repertoire includes more than 300,000 distinct CDR3 sequences. Material: blood. The receptor source for this set is a human donor with ulcerative colitis or Crohn's disease, or a healthy co-twin of an affected twin (not recorded which).

The chain combines TRBV30 with TRBJ2-3. The germline V gene has CDR1 GTSNPN and CDR2 SVGIG (reference sequence). The CDR3 sequence is 12 residues long. CDR3 loop: CAWSGGDKWQYF. The full variable domain, with the rest looked up from reference TRBV30 and TRBJ2-3, is SQTIHQWPATLVQPVGSPLSLECTVEGTSNPNLYWYRQAAGRGLQLLFYSVGIGQISSEVPQNLSASRPQDRQFILSSKKLLLSDSGFYLCAWSGGDKWQYFGPGTRLTVL.

This chain links TRBV18 with TRBJ2-1; TCRdb selects TRBD2, and the lack of DNA leaves this call unchecked. The CDR3 is 15 amino acids. Germline CDR1 KGHSH, CDR2 LQKENI. CDR3: CASSPGLSENNEQFF.

The gene calls are TRBV6-5 and TRBJ2-3; TCRdb designates TRBD1, a call that cannot be tested without DNA. This CDR3 is 12 amino acids long. Looked up from germline, CDR1 is MNHEY and CDR2 is SVGAGI. The CDR3 region is CASSSREPAQYF.

The CDR3 loop reads CATSDHYEQYF. The chain uses TRBV24-1 and TRBJ2-7. The CDR3 has 11 amino acids. Germline V gene sequence: CDR1 KGHDR, CDR2 SFDVKD.

The chain employs TRBV28 and TRBJ1-5. This CDR3 is built from 13 residues. The germline gives CDR1 MDHEN, CDR2 SYDVKM. The CDR3 sequence: CASTSEGYQPQHF.

This chain connects TRBV6-1 to TRBJ1-6; TCRdb's D call of TRBD1 is untestable without DNA. There are 16 residues in the CDR3. The V gene's germline CDR1 is MNHNS and CDR2 SASEGT. The CDR3 loop is CASSPHPGAYNSPLHF.

The V gene is TRBV7-9, the J gene TRBJ2-7; there is no DNA to check the TCRdb D call of TRBD2. CDR1 and CDR2 (germline): SEHNR, FQNEAQ (reference sequence). The CDR3 loop spans 16 amino acids. The CDR3 loop reads CASSSIAGGPSYEQYF.

The chain links TRBV12-3 or TRBV12-4 to TRBJ2-3; TCRdb proposes TRBD2, but this gene call is untestable without DNA. The CDR3 loop spans 15 amino acids. The chain's CDR3 is CASSFPLAVADTQYF.

This chain connects TRBV6-1 to TRBJ2-7; TCRdb lists TRBD1, though no DNA is available to test this call. Germline assignment: CDR1 MNHNS and CDR2 SASEGT. There are 15 residues in the CDR3. CDR3 loop: CASSPQGLSSYEQYF.

V and J are TRBV28 and TRBJ2-5; checking the TCRdb D call of TRBD1 is not possible without DNA. The CDR3 totals 13 residues. Germline V gives CDR1 MDHEN, CDR2 SYDVKM. The CDR3 loop is CASSLTQGGTQYF.

The rearrangement links TRBV7-2 to TRBJ2-5; without DNA, the TCRdb call of TRBD1 cannot be checked. The V gene's germline CDR1 is SGHTA and CDR2 FQGNSA. The CDR3 runs to 15 residues. This chain's CDR3 is CASSTKPGQKETQYF.

The chain uses TRBV20-1 and TRBJ2-1; the TCRdb call, TRBD2, lacks DNA for checking. Germline V gene lookup returns CDR1 DFQATT and CDR2 SNEGSKA (reference sequence). The CDR3 contains 15 residues. The CDR3: CSRTGISGIYNEQFF.

The chain combines TRBV2 with TRBJ2-1; TCRdb indicates TRBD1, and absent DNA this call remains unverified. The V gene's germline CDR1 is SNHLY and CDR2 FYNNEI. The CDR3 extends over 15 amino acids. This CDR3 is CASPRQGASYNEQFF.

This rearrangement joins TRBV7-9 to TRBJ2-2; TCRdb's D call, TRBD2, is unchecked because there is no DNA. Germline V CDR1 and CDR2: SEHNR, FQNEAQ (reference sequence). The length of the CDR3 is 16 residues. CDR3 protein: CASGGTEGMDTGELFF.

The chain employs TRBV7-2 and TRBJ1-1; the TCRdb D gene call, TRBD1, has no DNA to confirm it. This CDR3 is built from 15 residues. CDR1 is SGHTA, CDR2 FQGNSA, per germline. The CDR3 loop is CASSFQTGVDTEAFF.

The chain links TRBV5-6 to TRBJ1-1; the TCRdb D gene call, TRBD1, has no DNA to confirm it. Germline V CDR1 and CDR2: SGHDT, YYEEEE. This CDR3 is built from 14 residues. The CDR3 reads CASSHVTGGMRAFF.